These T cell receptor beta chains were read from a single sample in a study of blood T cell repertoires in COVID-19. Profiling relied on immunoSEQ multiplex PCR, and the TCRdb table lists in-frame clones only, not all of them. The table records 90,000 to 100,000 clones, about 83% of them present only once. Sequenced input: peripheral blood. All receptors derive from a man between 70 and 80 years old with active or convalescent COVID-19. Both conserved end residues are trimmed from each CDR3. The order of the fields is V gene, CDR3 protein.

>TRBV28
ASSTYSGTVNEKLF
>TRBV19
ASKPLAASYNEQF
>TRBV28
ASSLGSLSSGNTIY
>TRBV4-3
ASSQSQMNTEAF
>TRBV2
ASSEEWTGVGQPQH
>TRBV24-1
ATSTGGTNEKLF
>TRBV7-2
ASSPRERIYGYT
>TRBV2
ASSLGQGAGVSNQPQH
>TRBV7-2
ASRPTSGGAGETQY
>TRBV5-1
ASSLDSPSGNTIY
>TRBV3-1/TRBV3-2
ASSYDRTGANVLT
>TRBV30
AWRNRYGTEAF
>TRBV11-1
ASRTGNTIY
>TRBV7-3
ASSPSSGTGGETQY
>TRBV7-2
ASSLEGQGFEKLF
>TRBV12-3/TRBV12-4
ASSFQGSTEAF
>TRBV7-3
ASSRQGTGELF
>TRBV18
ASSADRQISEAF
>TRBV7-2
ASSSGQNSNQPQH
>TRBV6-5
ASSAGGSPLH
>TRBV7-9
ASNLGLSYEQY
>TRBV27
ASSLRGGNQPQH
>TRBV6-5
ATSPGRVQPQH
>TRBV12-3/TRBV12-4
ASSPSLETQY
>TRBV5-1
ASSPGVASYNEQF
>TRBV28
ASRPRTPSNYGYT
>TRBV18
ASSPSSAGELF
>TRBV10-3
AISEEATSRHGYT
>TRBV7-9
ASSYRGIGTGELF
>TRBV19
ASSMMAGGNQPQH
>TRBV19
ASSLAGGPLNTGELF
>TRBV2
ASSLTAGDTEAF
>TRBV7-9
ASSLAVGGGYGYT
>TRBV4-3
ASSQDTGGRRETQY
>TRBV6-5
AILSGGPGETQY
>TRBV19
ASSRGQNYGYT
>TRBV6-5
ASSYSLAGVYEQY
>TRBV5-1
ASAPTSGSHEQY
>TRBV27
ASSWTGSSNQPQH
>TRBV6-6
ASSKTGINEKLF
>TRBV20-1
SASEGQGVNGAF
>TRBV6-4
ASSANRNTEAF
>TRBV2
ASSGQSNQPQH
>TRBV9
ASSARQGVNYGYT
>TRBV29-1
SVSGQGYEKLF
>TRBV7-9
ASSLGDRGVQETQY
>TRBV14
ASSLQGMTEAF
>TRBV4-1
ASSQPGLALQETQY
>TRBV7-2
ASRSSGDEQY